The 21 T cell receptor beta chains in this list originate from one sample, sequenced in a study of blood T cell repertoires in COVID-19. Measured with immunoSEQ multiplex PCR; TCRdb has only the in-frame clones, and not every one. The data show about 95,000 clones, around 80% seen once. The sample was peripheral blood. The receptors here all came from a human donor in a cohort sampled during active COVID-19.

CDR3 region: CASSDFSGGLAKNIQYF. The DNA of the CDR3 is TGTGCCAGCAGTGATTTTAGCGGGGGGCTAGCCAAAAACATTCAGTACTTC. The V call is TRBV25-1, the J call TRBJ2-4; the match to TRBD2 covers 10 bases. There are 17 residues in the CDR3. Germline lookup yields CDR1 MGHDK and CDR2 SYGVNS. Trimming removed 3 bases from V and 0 bases from J; junction bases left unmatched: 5.

The chain recombines TRBV9 with TRBJ2-3; possible D gene TRBD1, 5 bases. V lost 4 bases to trimming and J lost 0 bases, with 9 bases between them. There are 14 residues in the CDR3. Germline CDR1 SGDLS, CDR2 YYNGEE. This CDR3 reads CASSLDSSTDTQYF. In nucleotides, the CDR3 is TGTGCCAGCAGCCTAGACAGTAGCACAGATACGCAGTATTTT.

The V call is TRBV6-6, the J call TRBJ2-1; 13 nucleotides align to TRBD2. The CDR3 length is 16 residues. Germline CDR1 MNHNY, CDR2 SVGAGI (reference sequence). V was pared by 7 bases and J by 5 bases, with 8 bases of the junction left unmatched. As DNA, the CDR3 is TGTGCCAGCACTTCAAAAGGACTAGCGGGAGACAATGAGCAGTTCTTC. This codes for CASTSKGLAGDNEQFF.

The chain is built from TRBV6-5 and TRBJ2-1, with D perhaps matching TRBD2 (7 bases). V was cut by 2 bases and J by 7 bases, with 15 bases left in between. The CDR3 runs 15 residues. Germline V gene data show CDR1 as MNHEY and CDR2 as SVGAGI. The CDR3 region is CASSYVRGAGNEQFF. DNA of the CDR3: TGTGCCAGCAGTTACGTTCGGGGGGCCGGGAATGAGCAGTTCTTC.

This clone showed up just a few times. The chain carries TRBV5-1 and TRBJ2-7; possibly TRBD2 for D (5 bases). V shed 3 bases and J shed 5 bases, with 15 bases lying between them. This CDR3 has 14 residues. The V gene's germline CDR1 is SGHRS and CDR2 YFSETQ. In DNA, the CDR3 is TGCGCCAGCAGCTCGGGATCCCCACCCAACGAGCAGTACTTC. It yields the protein CASSSGSPPNEQYF.

This clone has a single count. J is TRBJ2-5 and V is TRBV15; D not certain. This CDR3 is 15 amino acids long. CDR1 is LNHNV, CDR2 YYDKDF, per germline (reference sequence). The germline V and J ends were trimmed by 1 base and 4 bases, with 13 bases remaining between them. The CDR3 reads CATSRGALGAETQYF. The CDR3 DNA is TGTGCCACCAGCAGAGGTGCACTGGGCGCAGAGACCCAGTACTTC.

The chain uses TRBV7-6 and TRBJ1-3; 10 bases fit TRBD1. Per germline, CDR1 SGHVS and CDR2 FNYEAQ. V shed 3 bases and J 3 bases; nucleotides not matched to a gene: 11. This CDR3 is built from 18 residues. CDR3 loop: CASSLNRDRGFGGNTIYF. For the CDR3, the DNA is TGTGCCAGCAGCTTGAACCGGGACAGGGGTTTCGGTGGAAACACCATATATTTT. The full variable domain, its missing parts supplied by reference TRBV7-6 and TRBJ1-3, is GAGVSQSPRYKVTKRGQDVALRCDPISGHVSLYWYRQALGQGPEFLTYFNYEAQQDKSGLPNDRFSAERPEGSISTLTIQRTEQRDSAMYRCASSLNRDRGFGGNTIYFGEGSWLTVV.

The chain recombines TRBV9 with TRBJ1-6, with D tentatively TRBD1 (6 bases). The V end was cut by 1 base, the J end by 9 bases, with 11 bases between. Germline-derived CDR1 and CDR2 are SGDLS and YYNGEE. The CDR3 length is 14 residues. The chain's CDR3 is CASSVRGGPSPLHF. CDR3 coding DNA: TGTGCCAGCAGCGTACGGGGGGGCCCTTCACCCCTCCACTTT.

This clone was recorded only once. The CDR3 DNA follows: TGTGCCAGCAGCCACCCGGACACCACTCGTGGCTACACCTTC. Its translation is CASSHPDTTRGYTF. The chain carries TRBV3-1 (or the pseudogene TRBV3-2) and TRBJ1-2; possible D gene TRBD1, 5 bases. The germline gives CDR1 LGHDT, CDR2 YNNKEL (reference sequence). The CDR3 spans 14 residues. V lost 3 bases and J lost 7, with 15 bases in between.

The CDR3 bases are TGCGCCAGCAGCAAACCCGGGACTAGCGGGTTCCAAGAGACCCAGTACTTC. This gives the protein CASSKPGTSGFQETQYF. V usage is TRBV5-1 and J usage is TRBJ2-5; 12 nucleotides match TRBD2. This CDR3 is built from 17 residues. The V segment lost 4 bases and the J segment 1 base; nucleotides outside the gene matches: 8. CDR1 is SGHRS and CDR2 is YFSETQ in the germline V gene.

The rearrangement uses TRBV7-8 and TRBJ1-2; no reliable D call. The CDR3 has 13 amino acids. The ends were cut back, 3 bases at V and 0 bases at J, with 5 bases in the middle. CDR1 SGHVS and CDR2 FQNEAQ come from the germline V gene. The CDR3 loop is CASSFVANYGYTF. The CDR3 DNA sequence: TGTGCCAGCAGCTTCGTCGCTAACTATGGCTACACCTTC.

The rearrangement links TRBV5-8 to TRBJ1-4; D uncertain. V lost 0 bases and J 5 bases, leaving 8 bases between the germline ends. Germline-derived CDR1 and CDR2 are SGHTS and YDEGEE. There are 14 residues in the CDR3. The CDR3 here is CASSLGQVNEKLFF. CDR3 bases: TGTGCCAGCAGCTTGGGGCAGGTGAATGAAAAACTGTTTTTT.

Comments on this clone: Other DNA sequences in the same sample also yield this CDR3. V is TRBV6-4 and J is TRBJ2-2; D not resolved. Germline V gives CDR1 MRHNA, CDR2 SNTAGT. V dropped 0 bases and J dropped 0 bases, with 8 bases sitting between them. The CDR3 is made up of 16 amino acids. CDR3 residues: CASSDSPTANTGELFF. CDR3 bases: TGTGCCAGCAGTGACTCTCCTACCGCGAACACCGGGGAGCTGTTTTTT.

V usage is TRBV19 and J usage is TRBJ2-7; 10 bases are shared with TRBD2. Germline assignment: CDR1 LNHDA and CDR2 SQIVND (reference sequence). The CDR3 loop spans 15 amino acids. V shed 6 bases, J shed 5 bases, and the junction held 10 bases outside the gene matches. The CDR3 sequence is CASSAPGLASDEQYF. In DNA form, the CDR3 reads TGTGCCAGTAGCGCGCCGGGACTAGCGTCTGACGAGCAGTACTTC.

The V and J genes are TRBV27 and TRBJ2-3; maybe TRBD2 (5 bases). CDR1 and CDR2 from the germline V gene are MNHEY and SMNVEV (reference sequence). This CDR3 has 17 residues. Trimming left V 4 bases short and J 3 bases short, with 20 bases between. The CDR3 here is CASSYRSPATGTDTQYF. As DNA, the CDR3 is TGTGCCAGCAGTTACCGATCTCCCGCAACGGGGACAGATACGCAGTATTTT.

V usage is TRBV4-3 and J usage is TRBJ1-6, with 8 bases lining up with TRBD1. The CDR3 totals 18 residues. V was clipped by 6 bases and J by 0 bases; unmatched bases: 10. Germline V lookup: CDR1 LGHNA, CDR2 YSLEER. CDR3 region: CASSPTGEGNSYNSPLHF. The CDR3, as DNA: TGCGCCAGCAGTCCGACAGGGGAGGGGAACTCCTATAATTCACCCCTCCACTTT.

V gene TRBV5-6 combines with J gene TRBJ2-1; tentative D call: TRBD2 (6 bases). The CDR3 runs 15 residues. Trimming removed 3 bases from V and 3 bases from J, with 13 bases in between. Germline loops: CDR1 SGHDT, CDR2 YYEEEE. CDR3 sequence (DNA): TGTGCCAGCAGCTCCTTTTGGACTAACTACAATGAGCAGTTCTTC. Amino acid sequence: CASSSFWTNYNEQFF. The variable domain in full, with the rest retrieved from reference TRBV5-6 and TRBJ2-1, is DAGVTQSPTHLIKTRGQQVTLRCSPKSGHDTVSWYQQALGQGPQFIFQYYEEEERQRGNFPDRFSGHQFPNYSSELNVNALLLGDSALYLCASSSFWTNYNEQFFGPGTRLTVL.

V and J are TRBV5-1 and TRBJ2-1, with 11 bases lining up with TRBD2. The V segment lost 3 bases and the J segment 9 bases; nucleotides outside the gene matches: 2. Germline values: CDR1 SGHRS, CDR2 YFSETQ. The CDR3 consists of 13 residues. CDR3 in amino acids: CASSSGTSGEQFF. The CDR3, as DNA: TGCGCCAGCAGCTCCGGGACTAGCGGTGAGCAGTTCTTC.

This rearrangement joins TRBV28 to TRBJ1-2; D is possibly TRBD1 (6 bases). V dropped 5 bases and J dropped 8 bases, with 15 bases sitting between them. Per the germline V gene, CDR1 is MDHEN and CDR2 is SYDVKM. CDR3 length: 13 amino acids. The CDR3 loop reads CASSQGMVLGYTF. CDR3 nucleotides: TGTGCCAGCAGTCAGGGGATGGTATTGGGCTACACCTTC.

Only one count was recorded for this clone. The rearrangement links TRBV28 to TRBJ1-5; tentatively, D is TRBD1 (6 bases). CDR1 and CDR2 (germline): MDHEN, SYDVKM. Between the trimmed V and J ends, which lost 5 bases and 5 bases, there was a span of 13 bases. The CDR3 is 14 amino acids. The CDR3 protein is CASSPRGGHQPQHF. CDR3 DNA: TGTGCCAGCAGTCCTAGGGGGGGCCATCAGCCCCAGCATTTT.

This clone appeared many times. The V gene is TRBV27, the J gene TRBJ2-6, with a tentative D call TRBD1 (6 bases). This CDR3 spans 16 amino acids. Per germline, CDR1 MNHEY and CDR2 SMNVEV (reference sequence). V lost 5 bases and J 0 bases, leaving 11 bases between the germline ends. The CDR3 region has the DNA TGTGCCAGCAGTCTTACAGGGCTCTCTGGGGCCAACGTCCTGACTTTC. It encodes CASSLTGLSGANVLTF.